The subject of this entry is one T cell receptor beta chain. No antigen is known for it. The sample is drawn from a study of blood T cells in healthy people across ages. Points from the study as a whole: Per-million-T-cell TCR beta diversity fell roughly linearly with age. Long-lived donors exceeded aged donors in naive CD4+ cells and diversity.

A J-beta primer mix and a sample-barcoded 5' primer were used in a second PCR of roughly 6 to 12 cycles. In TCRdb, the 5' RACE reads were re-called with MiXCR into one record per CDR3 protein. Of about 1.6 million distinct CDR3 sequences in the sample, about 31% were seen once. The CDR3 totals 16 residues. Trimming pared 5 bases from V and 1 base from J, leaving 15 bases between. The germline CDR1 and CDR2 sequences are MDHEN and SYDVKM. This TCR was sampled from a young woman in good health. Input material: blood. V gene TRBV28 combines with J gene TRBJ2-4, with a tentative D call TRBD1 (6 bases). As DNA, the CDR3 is TGTGCCAGCAGTCCGACAGGAGAGATGGCCAAAAACATTCAGTACTTC. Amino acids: CASSPTGEMAKNIQYF.